Listed here are 2 T cell receptor beta chains from one sample, sequenced in a study of T-cell reconstitution after alpha-beta-depleted transplantation in children. It was with unique molecular identifiers that the TCRbeta library was prepared. TCRdb reprocessed the PCR reads with MiXCR, giving one entry per CDR3 protein. The repertoire has 200,000 to 300,000 distinct CDR3 sequences, 9.5% to 15% of them found once; the top ten carry 2.6%. Specimen: PBMCs from the stem cell graft donor, collected from the stem cell graft. Receptors were obtained from a human donor who donated a stem cell graft to a child with acute lymphoblastic leukemia.

This clonotype was recorded at least ten times. The J gene is TRBJ1-1, the V gene TRBV27; D is unclear. V gave up 4 bases and J gave up 2 bases, with 11 bases separating them. The CDR3 has 14 amino acids. The germline gives CDR1 MNHEY, CDR2 SMNVEV (reference sequence). CDR3 nucleotide sequence: TGTGCCAGCAGTTGGGGTCCCCAAAACACTGAAGCTTTCTTT. It specifies CASSWGPQNTEAFF.

This clonotype was seen repeatedly, ten times or more. The chain recombines TRBV7-9 with TRBJ2-7, with a weak D call TRBD2 (6 bases). CDR3 length: 15 amino acids. CDR1 and CDR2 (germline): SEHNR, FQNEAQ (reference sequence). V gave up 2 bases and J gave up 5 bases, with 16 bases separating them. The CDR3 sequence is CASSLIVEGTNEQYF. CDR3 sequence (DNA): TGTGCCAGCAGCTTAATAGTGGAGGGCACCAACGAGCAGTACTTC.